The 3 T cell receptor beta chains in this list originate from one sample, sequenced in a study of T-cell reconstitution after alpha-beta-depleted transplantation in children. The authors prepared the TCRbeta library with unique molecular identifiers. Each CDR3 protein gets one entry after TCRdb re-called the PCR reads with MiXCR. The repertoire holds some 300,000 distinct CDR3 sequences, with 10% as singletons. Sequencing used PBMCs, obtained before TCRalphabeta/CD19-depleted stem cell transplant. These receptors were obtained from a boy in the first two years of life with acute myeloid leukemia, due to receive a stem cell transplant.

This clonotype has just a few counts. The rearrangement joins TRBV20-1 to TRBJ1-6; no definite D call. The CDR3 sequence is 16 residues long. V lost 5 bases to trimming and J lost 4 bases, with 18 bases between them. Germline CDR1 DFQATT, CDR2 SNEGSKA (reference sequence). CDR3 amino acids: CSAEGPFALYNSPLHF. For the CDR3, the DNA is TGCAGTGCTGAAGGCCCATTCGCCTTATATAATTCACCCCTCCACTTT.

The table lists this clonotype with many counts. The rearrangement links TRBV20-1 to TRBJ2-5; 8 nucleotides agree with TRBD2. With 6 bases clipped from V and 9 bases from J, the junction kept 9 bases outside the gene matches. CDR1 and CDR2 from the germline V gene are DFQATT and SNEGSKA (reference sequence). The CDR3 runs 12 residues. The CDR3 spells CSATDLAGPQYF. The CDR3 nucleotides read TGCAGTGCCACAGACTTAGCGGGGCCCCAGTACTTC.

This clonotype was detected many times. The CDR3 bases are TGTGCCAGCAGTTTAGTAGCTTTGGGTGAGACCCAGTACTTC. It yields the protein CASSLVALGETQYF. This chain links TRBV12-3 or TRBV12-4 with TRBJ2-5; D is undetermined. The CDR3 totals 14 residues. Trimming removed 1 base at V and 5 bases at J, with 11 bases between.